This T cell receptor beta chain was identified in a study of graft-versus-host responses after intestinal transplantation. Across the whole study: Transplantation in recipients was multivisceral, liver-intestinal, or isolated intestinal. Tacrolimus plus steroids were given to all recipients for about 3 years, preceded by anti-thymocyte globulin induction. Study findings and constraints: Recipient marrow contained GvH clones, some of which appeared first in ileum or blood. Peak circulating GvH clone levels were associated with early post-transplant HvG declines.

Profiled with immunoSEQ multiplex PCR; TCRdb holds only in-frame clones, not every one. The sample holds 100,000 or so clones; more than 85% are singletons and the top ten take about 2%. The ends were cut back, 4 bases at V and 2 bases at J, with 16 bases in the middle. The CDR3 sequence is 16 residues long. From germline, CDR1 is SEHNR and CDR2 FQNEAQ (reference sequence). Details on this clone: What it recognizes is unknown.

This chain uses TRBV7-9 with TRBJ2-3, with D possibly TRBD1 on 6 matching bases. Specimen: unstimulated CD8+ T cells sorted from spleen or lymph node cells, collected before intestinal transplant. The TCR was taken from a human donor who received an intestinal transplant. Here the CDR3 DNA reads TGTGCCAGCAGCTGGTATGTTGGACAGACCACAGATACGCAGTATTTT. Residues: CASSWYVGQTTDTQYF.